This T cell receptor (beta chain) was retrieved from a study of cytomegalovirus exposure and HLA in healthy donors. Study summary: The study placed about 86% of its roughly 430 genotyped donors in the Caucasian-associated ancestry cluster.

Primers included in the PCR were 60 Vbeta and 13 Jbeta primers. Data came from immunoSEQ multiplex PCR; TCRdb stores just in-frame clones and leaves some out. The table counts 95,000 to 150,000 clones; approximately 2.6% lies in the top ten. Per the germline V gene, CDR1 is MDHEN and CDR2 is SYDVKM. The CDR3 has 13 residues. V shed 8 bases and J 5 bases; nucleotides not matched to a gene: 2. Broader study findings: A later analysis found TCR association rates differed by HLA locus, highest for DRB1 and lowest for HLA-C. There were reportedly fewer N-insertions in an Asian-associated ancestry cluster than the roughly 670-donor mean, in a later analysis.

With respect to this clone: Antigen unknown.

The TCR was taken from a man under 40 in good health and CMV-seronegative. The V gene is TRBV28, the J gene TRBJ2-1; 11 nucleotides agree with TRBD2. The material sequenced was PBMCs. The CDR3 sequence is CASFSGRDNEQFF. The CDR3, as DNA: TGTGCCAGCTTTAGCGGGAGGGACAATGAGCAGTTCTTC.